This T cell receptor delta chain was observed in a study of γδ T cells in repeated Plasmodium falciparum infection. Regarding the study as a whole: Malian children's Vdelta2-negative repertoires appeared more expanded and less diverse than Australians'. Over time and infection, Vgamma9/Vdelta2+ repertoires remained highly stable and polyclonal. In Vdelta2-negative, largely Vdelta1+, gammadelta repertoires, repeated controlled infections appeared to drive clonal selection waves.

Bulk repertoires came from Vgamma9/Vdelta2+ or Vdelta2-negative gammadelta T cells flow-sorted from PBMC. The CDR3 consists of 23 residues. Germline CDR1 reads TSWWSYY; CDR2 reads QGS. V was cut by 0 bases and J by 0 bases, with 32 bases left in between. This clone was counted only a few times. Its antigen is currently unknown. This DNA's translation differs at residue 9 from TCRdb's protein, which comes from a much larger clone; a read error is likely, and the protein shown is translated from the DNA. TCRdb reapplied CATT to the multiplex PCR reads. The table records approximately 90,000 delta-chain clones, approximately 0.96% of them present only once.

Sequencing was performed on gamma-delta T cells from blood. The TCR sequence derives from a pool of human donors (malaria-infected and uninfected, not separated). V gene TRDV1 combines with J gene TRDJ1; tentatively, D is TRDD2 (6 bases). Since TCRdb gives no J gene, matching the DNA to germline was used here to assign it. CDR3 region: CALGELGGTFRASERAYTDKLIF. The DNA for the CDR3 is TGTGCTCTTGGGGAACTGGGGGGCACCTTCCGGGCGTCTGAGCGGGCGTACACCGATAAACTCATCTTT.